Presented here are 8 T cell receptor beta chains from one specimen sequenced in a study of T cell responses to AZD1222 COVID-19 vaccine. Assay: immunoSEQ multiplex PCR; the TCRdb copy retains only in-frame clones and omits some. The sample includes 140,000 or so clones, around nine tenths of them seen just once. Sequenced here: peripheral blood, sampled on day 0 of AZD1222 vaccination. These receptors were taken from an adult in good health.

Only one count was recorded for this clone. J is TRBJ1-5 and V is TRBV3-1 (or the pseudogene TRBV3-2), with no clear D. This CDR3 comprises 15 residues. CDR1 LGHDT and CDR2 YNNKEL come from the germline V gene (reference sequence). The V end lost 5 bases, the J end lost 5 bases, and 16 bases lay between the germline ends. The CDR3 loop is CASSETVWHHQPQHF. The CDR3 coding sequence is TGTGCCAGCAGCGAGACGGTTTGGCATCATCAGCCCCAGCATTTT.

J is TRBJ1-6 and V is TRBV28; tentatively, D is TRBD1 (5 bases). CDR1 MDHEN and CDR2 SYDVKM come from the germline V gene. The CDR3 is made up of 13 amino acids. Between the trimmed V and J ends, which lost 11 bases and 5 bases, there was a span of 13 bases. DNA of the CDR3: TGTGCCTCGGGGGATAGAAATAATTCACCCCTCCACTTT. It codes for CASGDRNNSPLHF.

This clone came up a few times. V usage is TRBV5-1 and J usage is TRBJ2-7; 9 bases agree with TRBD1. Unmatched junction bases numbered 6, after V lost 0 bases and J lost 2 bases. Per the germline V gene, CDR1 is SGHRS and CDR2 is YFSETQ. There are 16 residues in the CDR3. Written as DNA, the CDR3 is TGCGCCAGCAGCTTGGGACCGGGACAGGGCACCTACGAGCAGTACTTC. Residues: CASSLGPGQGTYEQYF.

This clone was recorded once. The CDR3, as DNA: TGTGCCAGCAGCCATGATCTAGCGAATACGCAGTATTTT. Protein product: CASSHDLANTQYF. The chain carries TRBV3-1 (or the pseudogene TRBV3-2) and TRBJ2-3; TRBD2 is a possible D gene (6 bases). Looked up from germline, CDR1 is LGHDT and CDR2 is YNNKEL (reference sequence). The CDR3 loop spans 13 amino acids. The germline V and J ends were trimmed by 3 bases and 7 bases, with 11 bases remaining between them.

The chain employs TRBV3-1 (or the pseudogene TRBV3-2) and TRBJ2-5; D remains unclear. This CDR3 has 14 amino acids. The V gene's germline CDR1 is LGHDT and CDR2 YNNKEL (reference sequence). V was clipped by 3 bases and J by 4 bases, with 12 bases between them. CDR3 in amino acids: CASSHSGAIETQYF. Written as DNA, the CDR3 is TGTGCCAGCAGCCACTCTGGAGCAATAGAGACCCAGTACTTC.

As DNA, the CDR3 is TGCGCCAGCAGCCAAGCCGGGACAGAGAACACTGAAGCTTTCTTT. As protein: CASSQAGTENTEAFF. J is TRBJ1-1 and V is TRBV4-1; 7 nucleotides match TRBD1. CDR1 is MGHRA and CDR2 is YSYEKL in the germline V gene. The CDR3 runs to 15 residues. The ends lost 1 base at V and 1 base at J; junction bases unmatched: 3.

The chain joins TRBV5-6 to TRBJ2-1; D gene ambiguous. The CDR3 length is 16 residues. V shed 7 bases and J shed 0 bases, with 17 bases lying between them. Per germline, CDR1 SGHDT and CDR2 YYEEEE. The CDR3, as DNA: TGTGCCAGCGCTCCCGGGCCCTCGCACTCCTACAATGAGCAGTTCTTC. This sequence encodes CASAPGPSHSYNEQFF.

This rearrangement joins TRBV27 to TRBJ2-7, with D perhaps matching TRBD1 or TRBD2 (5 bases each). V was shortened by 4 bases and J by 6 bases, with 19 bases between the two germline ends. This CDR3 contains 15 residues. Germline V gene sequence: CDR1 MNHEY, CDR2 SMNVEV (reference sequence). CDR3 loop: CASSSGTLGRAEQYF. CDR3 coding DNA: TGTGCCAGCAGTTCCGGGACCCTAGGCCGGGCCGAGCAGTACTTC.